The T cell receptor beta chain described here comes from a study of spatial heterogeneity in lung cancer. For the study at large: As counted in raw reads, each unique TCR and UMI combination appeared more than ten times on average.

Time point reported: sample taken at primary tumor resection. The donors comprised around 72 untreated early-stage non-small cell lung cancer patients. Sequencing of whole RNA from tumor, nontumor lung or frozen PBMC involved no sorting. Trimming took off 4 bases at V and 2 bases at J, with 20 bases between the two ends. CDR1 SGHTA and CDR2 FQGNSA come from the germline V gene. This CDR3 has 17 residues. This clonotype was detected a few times. The size of this beta chain means little, since it is a stray read in a library made for alpha chains. Unique molecular identifiers, one per molecule, were present on every TCR cDNA molecule. Using its own MiXCR run on the 5' RACE reads, TCRdb lists one record per CDR3 protein. Of fewer than 18,000 distinct CDR3 sequences in the sample, 3.6% were seen once.

The chain has TRBV7-2 and TRBJ2-5, with a possible D match to TRBD1 (5 bases). The receptor comes from a male donor with early-stage non-small cell lung cancer. The sample in question was normal lung tissue next to the tumor, obtained at surgery. The CDR3 sequence is CASSSPGAGWAQETQYF. The CDR3 DNA reads as TGTGCCAGCAGCTCCCCCGGAGCAGGGTGGGCACAAGAGACCCAGTACTTC. Complete variable domain (other parts from reference TRBV7-2 and TRBJ2-5): GAGVSQSPSNKVTEKGKDVELRCDPISGHTALYWYRQSLGQGLEFLIYFQGNSAPDKSGLPSDRFSAERTGGSVSTLTIQRTQQEDSAVYLCASSSPGAGWAQETQYFGPGTRLLVL.